This TCR beta chain was identified during a study of cytomegalovirus exposure and HLA in healthy donors. On the study more broadly: A previous analysis identified 95 million to 140 million unique TCR beta sequences derived from around 200 million T cells.

Researchers ran the PCR with 60 Vbeta and 13 Jbeta primers. The protocol was immunoSEQ multiplex PCR, while the TCRdb copy is restricted to in-frame clones and leaves out a portion. The data hold 130,000 or so clones, with more than 60% observed a single time. Trimming pared 0 bases from V and 0 bases from J, leaving 12 bases between. Germline CDR1 is MGHRA and CDR2 is YSYEKL. CDR3 length: 16 residues. Whole-study results and caveats: Cytomegalovirus association was listed for 170 or so TCR beta chains. In vitro testing confirmed a few CMV-associated chains as specific for CMV antigens.

Only a few counts were recorded for this clone. Its antigen is still unknown. Donors had nominal health at sampling but likely had unrecorded immune exposures. Sequencing used PBMCs. This sequence originates from a male donor in good health and CMV-seronegative. This chain links TRBV4-1 with TRBJ2-7; D gene unclear. CDR3 nucleotides: TGCGCCAGCAGCCAAGAAGAGGATTGGAGCTCCTACGAGCAGTACTTC. Protein: CASSQEEDWSSYEQYF.